Listed below are T cell receptor beta chains from one sample, sequenced in a study of T cells in Graves' hyperthyroidism and ophthalmopathy. TCRdb reprocessed the multiplex PCR reads via MiXCR and lists one record per CDR3 protein. Among about 350,000 distinct CDR3 sequences listed, around 14% were seen once. Sequenced: blood. The source is a woman aged 25 to 39 with Graves' hyperthyroidism. Both conserved end residues are part of each CDR3. A D gene is named only where the DNA matches it firmly. Expanded clones are given a class, and other clones once, few, many or no size at all.

cdr3_length,clone_size,d_call,j_call,v_call,cdr3_aa,cdr3_nt
15,many,-,TRBJ2-1,TRBV28,CASSSQRSSYNEQFF,TGTGCCAGCAGTTCTCAGCGGAGCTCCTACAATGAGCAGTTCTTC
18,few,TRBD2,TRBJ2-6,TRBV6-1,CASSEEVAGSSGANVLTF,TGTGCCAGCAGTGAAGAGGTAGCGGGGAGCTCTGGGGCCAACGTCCTGACTTTC
15,many,-,TRBJ2-2,TRBV27,CASRTEAGGTGELFF,TGTGCCAGCAGAACGGAAGCGGGCGGGACCGGGGAGCTGTTTTTT
14,few,-,TRBJ2-6,TRBV6-2/TRBV6-3,CASSYATGANVLTF,TGTGCCAGCAGTTACGCTACTGGGGCCAACGTCCTGACTTTC
15,many,-,TRBJ1-1,TRBV2,CASNQFRGAGTEAFF,TGTGCCAGCAATCAATTCAGAGGCGCGGGCACTGAAGCTTTCTTT
14,many,-,TRBJ1-6,TRBV20-1,CSARVGRNNSPLHF,TGCAGTGCTAGAGTGGGGCGTAATAATTCACCCCTCCACTTT
12,many,-,TRBJ1-1,TRBV19,CASSTTRTEAFF,TGTGCCAGTAGTACGACCCGGACTGAAGCTTTCTTT
17,many,-,TRBJ1-6,TRBV13,CASSLNRASRYNSPLHF,TGTGCCAGCAGCTTGAACAGGGCGAGTCGGTATAATTCACCCCTCCACTTT
13,many,-,TRBJ1-5,TRBV30,CAWSPYSNQPQHF,TGTGCCTGGAGTCCTTATAGCAATCAGCCCCAGCATTTT
17,few,TRBD2,TRBJ2-3,TRBV5-1,CASSPSGTSGTGGTQYF,TGCGCCAGCAGCCCATCCGGGACTAGCGGGACTGGTGGTACGCAGTATTTT
15,-,TRBD2,TRBJ2-1,TRBV19,CASSRTSGIYNEQFF,TGTGCCAGTAGTCGGACTAGCGGAATCTACAATGAGCAGTTCTTC
13,many,-,TRBJ2-7,TRBV28,CASSAGIVYEQYF,TGTGCCAGCAGTGCCGGGATCGTCTACGAGCAGTACTTC
15,many,-,TRBJ1-1,TRBV5-1,CASSPEQSARTEAFF,TGCGCCAGCAGCCCCGAACAAAGCGCACGGACTGAAGCTTTCTTT
13,many,-,TRBJ2-1,TRBV28,CASAPGQYNEQFF,TGTGCCAGTGCCCCCGGGCAGTACAATGAGCAGTTCTTC
15,few,-,TRBJ1-5,TRBV20-1,CSAREWTDTNQPQHF,TGCAGTGCTAGAGAATGGACAGACACGAATCAGCCCCAGCATTTT
12,many,-,TRBJ2-1,TRBV29-1,CSVAPDYNEQFF,TGCAGCGTTGCACCAGATTACAATGAGCAGTTCTTC
13,many,-,TRBJ2-1,TRBV12-5,CASGFWQANEQFF,TGTGCTAGTGGTTTTTGGCAAGCCAATGAGCAGTTCTTC
15,many,-,TRBJ2-3,TRBV24-1,CATRGPGPKGDTQYF,TGTGCCACCAGGGGACCGGGACCAAAGGGGGATACGCAGTATTTT
17,-,-,TRBJ2-3,TRBV7-8,CASSLWGDGEGTDTQYF,TGTGCCAGCAGCTTATGGGGGGATGGGGAGGGCACAGATACGCAGTATTTT
16,many,TRBD1,TRBJ2-5,TRBV29-1,CSVDAPRTGWGETQYF,TGCAGCGTTGACGCCCCCCGGACAGGGTGGGGAGAGACCCAGTACTTC
15,-,-,TRBJ2-7,TRBV7-2,CASSLSIGLNYEQYF,TGTGCCAGCAGCTTATCGATCGGGCTTAACTACGAGCAGTACTTC
14,few,-,TRBJ2-1,TRBV29-1,CSVEGLYSPNEQFF,TGCAGCGTTGAAGGGCTTTACTCCCCTAATGAGCAGTTCTTC
16,few,TRBD2,TRBJ2-5,TRBV4-2,CASRSGLAGAQETQYF,TGTGCCAGCAGATCGGGCCTAGCGGGAGCGCAAGAGACCCAGTACTTC
15,-,TRBD2,TRBJ2-2,TRBV20-1,CSARAGTSGTGELFF,TGCAGTGCTAGAGCCGGGACTAGCGGGACCGGGGAGCTGTTTTTT
15,-,TRBD1,TRBJ2-1,TRBV15,CATRTQDRDMNEQFF,TGTGCCACCCGGACTCAGGACAGGGATATGAATGAGCAGTTCTTC
16,-,-,TRBJ2-1,TRBV19,CASSNRDRISVDEQFF,TGTGCCAGTAGTAACCGGGACCGGATTTCGGTGGATGAGCAGTTCTTC
16,many,TRBD2,TRBJ2-4,TRBV7-2,CASSLEVAGGLNIQYF,TGTGCCAGCAGCTTAGAAGTAGCGGGAGGGCTGAACATTCAGTACTTC
16,many,-,TRBJ2-7,TRBV7-2,CASSQREGRIAYEQYF,TGTGCCAGCAGCCAACGTGAGGGGCGTATTGCCTACGAGCAGTACTTC
14,few,TRBD1,TRBJ2-7,TRBV10-3,CAIREGQESYEQYF,TGTGCCATCAGGGAGGGACAGGAATCCTACGAGCAGTACTTC
15,many,TRBD2,TRBJ2-5,TRBV11-2,CASSISGRSPETQYF,TGTGCCAGCAGCATTAGCGGGAGATCGCCAGAGACCCAGTACTTC
14,few,-,TRBJ2-7,TRBV19,CASSIVGEQYEQYF,TGTGCCAGTAGTATCGTGGGAGAGCAGTACGAGCAGTACTTC
14,-,-,TRBJ2-1,TRBV20-1,CSASAGTVFNEQFF,TGCAGTGCTAGCGCCGGGACTGTATTCAATGAGCAGTTCTTC
16,-,TRBD1,TRBJ2-7,TRBV5-1,CASSLAGQGSIYEQYF,TGCGCCAGCAGCTTGGCGGGACAGGGCTCTATCTACGAGCAGTACTTC
18,-,-,TRBJ2-5,TRBV28,CASSTPRGALSPLETQYF,TGTGCCAGCAGCACCCCCCGGGGGGCGCTATCCCCTTTAGAGACCCAGTACTTC
14,-,TRBD1,TRBJ1-1,TRBV29-1,CSASRTGGYTEAFF,TGCAGCGCCTCCCGGACAGGGGGATACACTGAAGCTTTCTTT
18,once,TRBD2,TRBJ2-3,TRBV6-2/TRBV6-3,CASSSTGWGGRGTDTQYF,TGTGCCAGCAGTTCAACGGGATGGGGGGGTCGCGGCACAGATACGCAGTATTTT
15,many,TRBD1,TRBJ2-5,TRBV20-1,CSASRSGTGPETQYF,TGCAGTGCTAGCCGGTCGGGGACAGGGCCAGAGACCCAGTACTTC
16,-,-,TRBJ2-6,TRBV6-5,CASSYSTGAGANVLTF,TGTGCCAGCAGTTACTCGACGGGGGCTGGGGCCAACGTCCTGACTTTC
16,few,TRBD2,TRBJ2-5,TRBV3-1,CASSPPRAGVGETQYF,TGTGCCAGCAGTCCCCCCCGAGCGGGAGTAGGAGAGACCCAGTACTTC
14,many,-,TRBJ2-7,TRBV12-3/TRBV12-4,CASSQGYGSYEQYF,TGTGCCAGCAGCCAGGGCTACGGTTCCTACGAGCAGTACTTC
12,medium-sized,-,TRBJ1-1,TRBV11-2,CASSFSYTEAFF,TGTGCCAGCAGCTTCTCGTACACTGAAGCTTTCTTT
11,few,-,TRBJ2-1,TRBV30,CAWKAVNEQFF,TGTGCCTGGAAAGCGGTAAATGAGCAGTTCTTC
13,many,-,TRBJ2-3,TRBV12-3/TRBV12-4,CASSLQGLMTQYF,TGTGCCAGCAGTTTACAGGGGCTCATGACGCAGTATTTT
12,few,-,TRBJ1-5,TRBV3-1,CASSTGKQPQHF,TGTGCCAGCAGTACAGGGAAACAGCCCCAGCATTTT
14,many,-,TRBJ2-7,TRBV9,CASSVGGRDHEQYF,TGTGCCAGCAGCGTAGGGGGCAGGGACCACGAGCAGTACTTC
18,few,-,TRBJ1-6,TRBV20-1,CSARDRGRGGLGNSPLHF,TGCAGTGCTAGAGATCGCGGTAGAGGGGGGTTGGGAAATTCACCCCTCCACTTT
13,-,-,TRBJ1-2,TRBV3-1,CASSPATAYGYTF,TGTGCCAGCAGCCCGGCGACAGCCTATGGCTACACCTTC
16,many,TRBD2,TRBJ2-2,TRBV30,CAWSGGLWREGGELFF,TGTGCCTGGAGTGGAGGATTATGGCGGGAGGGGGGGGAGCTGTTTTTT
16,-,TRBD1,TRBJ2-7,TRBV20-1,CSAAGTGDILAWEQYF,TGCAGTGCTGCCGGGACAGGGGATATTCTAGCGTGGGAGCAGTACTTC
13,few,-,TRBJ2-5,TRBV6-1,CASSESQQETQYF,TGTGCCAGCAGTGAAAGCCAGCAAGAGACCCAGTACTTC
12,many,-,TRBJ1-1,TRBV28,CASSEMNTEAFF,TGTGCCAGCAGCGAGATGAACACTGAAGCTTTCTTT
14,few,-,TRBJ2-4,TRBV29-1,CSVLGGDSKNIQYF,TGCAGCGTTTTAGGGGGGGACTCCAAAAACATTCAGTACTTC
12,few,-,TRBJ2-1,TRBV6-1,CASGPRANEQFF,TGTGCCAGCGGCCCAAGGGCCAATGAGCAGTTCTTC
13,once,-,TRBJ2-7,TRBV30,CAWSRTYTYEQYF,TGTGCCTGGAGTCGGACATATACCTACGAGCAGTACTTC
16,few,TRBD1,TRBJ2-5,TRBV7-3,CASSMTGPASQETQYF,TGTGCCAGCAGCATGACAGGGCCAGCGAGCCAAGAGACCCAGTACTTC
15,-,TRBD2,TRBJ2-7,TRBV4-2,CASSQEALAGGEQYF,TGTGCCAGCAGCCAAGAGGCCCTAGCGGGAGGGGAGCAGTACTTC
15,many,TRBD2,TRBJ2-5,TRBV18,CASSPRTSGQETQYF,TGTGCCAGCTCACCACGGACTAGCGGGCAAGAGACCCAGTACTTC
16,few,TRBD2,TRBJ2-1,TRBV9,CASSVASLGRGDEQFF,TGTGCCAGCAGCGTAGCTTCTTTGGGGAGGGGCGATGAGCAGTTCTTC
14,-,-,TRBJ2-7,TRBV19,CASSQHLQGYEQYF,TGTGCCAGTAGTCAACATCTACAGGGCTACGAGCAGTACTTC
17,-,-,TRBJ2-5,TRBV6-1,CASRNSPSIGSQETQYF,TGTGCCAGCAGGAACTCCCCCTCAATAGGATCGCAAGAGACCCAGTACTTC